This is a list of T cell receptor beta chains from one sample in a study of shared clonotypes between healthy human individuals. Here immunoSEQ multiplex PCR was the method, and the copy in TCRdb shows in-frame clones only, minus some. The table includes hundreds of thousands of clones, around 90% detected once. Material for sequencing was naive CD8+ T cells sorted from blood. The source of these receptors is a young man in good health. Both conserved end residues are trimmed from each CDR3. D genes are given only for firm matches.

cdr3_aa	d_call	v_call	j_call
AISEKGNEQF	-	TRBV10-3	TRBJ2-1
ASSLAFTGSSYEQY	-	TRBV5-5	TRBJ2-7
AVGARQSPEQY	-	TRBV7-9	TRBJ2-7
ASSFFYYPGQGKYNEQF	TRBD1	TRBV27	TRBJ2-1
AWSSHVNFQPQH	-	TRBV30	TRBJ1-5
ASRMYQNTEAF	-	TRBV5-1	TRBJ1-1
AISVLGQGLTYEQY	TRBD1	TRBV10-3	TRBJ2-7
SVVDFEQF	-	TRBV29-1	TRBJ2-1
ASSLGDRTDTQY	TRBD1	TRBV7-9	TRBJ2-3
ATSTLDENTEAF	-	TRBV15	TRBJ1-1
ASSSTGNTDEQY	-	TRBV5-1	TRBJ2-7
ASSLAGVAYNEQF	-	TRBV7-8	TRBJ2-1
ASSLLRGESSYNEQF	-	TRBV5-1	TRBJ2-1
ASSQESGGTYEQY	-	TRBV4-3	TRBJ2-7
ASSESGRPSYEWQY	-	TRBV10-1	TRBJ2-7
ASSSAATSGKAEQF	TRBD2	TRBV7-8	TRBJ2-1
ASSTGTGAINEKLF	TRBD1	TRBV9	TRBJ1-4
ASSVTGTTETQY	-	TRBV28	TRBJ2-5
ASSSSSRDSKETYEQY	-	TRBV7-9	TRBJ2-7
ASSGGTSGKSSYNEQF	TRBD2	TRBV9	TRBJ2-1
ASSWTGSQPQH	TRBD1	TRBV27	TRBJ1-5
ASSLASGGEHEQY	TRBD1	TRBV27	TRBJ2-7
SVENRGRYEQY	TRBD1	TRBV29-1	TRBJ2-7
ASSLGGGGNQPQH	TRBD1	TRBV7-2	TRBJ1-5
SVDPGLGTEAF	-	TRBV29-1	TRBJ1-1
AISPEVNNEQF	-	TRBV10-3	TRBJ2-1
ASSQWEYNEQF	-	TRBV16	TRBJ2-1
ASSGSGTVNTEAF	-	TRBV9	TRBJ1-1
ASSVEGTREQF	TRBD2	TRBV9	TRBJ2-1